This paragraph covers one T cell receptor (beta chain) sequence. This sample stems from a study of blood T cell repertoires in COVID-19. Study summary: Italy, Spain and the United States were the sources of the convalescent and acute COVID-19 samples. PBMCs, B-cell-depleted T cells, or T cells provided the cDNA or gDNA that made up the material.

As handled by the study authors: Estimation of nucleated cell counts relied on the amplification of reference gene primers. Using immunoSEQ multiplex PCR, the repertoire was profiled, and TCRdb retains in-frame clones only, with some absent. V and J calls and clone size are as listed in that table; D and trimming were resolved from the DNA. The table has 79,000 or so clones, about 86% seen once. The sequence was obtained from a human donor in a cohort sampled during active COVID-19. Sequenced: peripheral blood.

The CDR3 is CASSGGRGAFF. CDR3 nucleotide sequence: TGTGCCAGCAGCGGAGGCAGAGGAGCTTTCTTT. The genes are TRBV5-6 and TRBJ1-1; the D is unclear. Germline assignment: CDR1 SGHDT and CDR2 YYEEEE. The CDR3 is 11 amino acids. The ends were cut back, 4 bases at V and 10 bases at J, with 11 bases in the middle.